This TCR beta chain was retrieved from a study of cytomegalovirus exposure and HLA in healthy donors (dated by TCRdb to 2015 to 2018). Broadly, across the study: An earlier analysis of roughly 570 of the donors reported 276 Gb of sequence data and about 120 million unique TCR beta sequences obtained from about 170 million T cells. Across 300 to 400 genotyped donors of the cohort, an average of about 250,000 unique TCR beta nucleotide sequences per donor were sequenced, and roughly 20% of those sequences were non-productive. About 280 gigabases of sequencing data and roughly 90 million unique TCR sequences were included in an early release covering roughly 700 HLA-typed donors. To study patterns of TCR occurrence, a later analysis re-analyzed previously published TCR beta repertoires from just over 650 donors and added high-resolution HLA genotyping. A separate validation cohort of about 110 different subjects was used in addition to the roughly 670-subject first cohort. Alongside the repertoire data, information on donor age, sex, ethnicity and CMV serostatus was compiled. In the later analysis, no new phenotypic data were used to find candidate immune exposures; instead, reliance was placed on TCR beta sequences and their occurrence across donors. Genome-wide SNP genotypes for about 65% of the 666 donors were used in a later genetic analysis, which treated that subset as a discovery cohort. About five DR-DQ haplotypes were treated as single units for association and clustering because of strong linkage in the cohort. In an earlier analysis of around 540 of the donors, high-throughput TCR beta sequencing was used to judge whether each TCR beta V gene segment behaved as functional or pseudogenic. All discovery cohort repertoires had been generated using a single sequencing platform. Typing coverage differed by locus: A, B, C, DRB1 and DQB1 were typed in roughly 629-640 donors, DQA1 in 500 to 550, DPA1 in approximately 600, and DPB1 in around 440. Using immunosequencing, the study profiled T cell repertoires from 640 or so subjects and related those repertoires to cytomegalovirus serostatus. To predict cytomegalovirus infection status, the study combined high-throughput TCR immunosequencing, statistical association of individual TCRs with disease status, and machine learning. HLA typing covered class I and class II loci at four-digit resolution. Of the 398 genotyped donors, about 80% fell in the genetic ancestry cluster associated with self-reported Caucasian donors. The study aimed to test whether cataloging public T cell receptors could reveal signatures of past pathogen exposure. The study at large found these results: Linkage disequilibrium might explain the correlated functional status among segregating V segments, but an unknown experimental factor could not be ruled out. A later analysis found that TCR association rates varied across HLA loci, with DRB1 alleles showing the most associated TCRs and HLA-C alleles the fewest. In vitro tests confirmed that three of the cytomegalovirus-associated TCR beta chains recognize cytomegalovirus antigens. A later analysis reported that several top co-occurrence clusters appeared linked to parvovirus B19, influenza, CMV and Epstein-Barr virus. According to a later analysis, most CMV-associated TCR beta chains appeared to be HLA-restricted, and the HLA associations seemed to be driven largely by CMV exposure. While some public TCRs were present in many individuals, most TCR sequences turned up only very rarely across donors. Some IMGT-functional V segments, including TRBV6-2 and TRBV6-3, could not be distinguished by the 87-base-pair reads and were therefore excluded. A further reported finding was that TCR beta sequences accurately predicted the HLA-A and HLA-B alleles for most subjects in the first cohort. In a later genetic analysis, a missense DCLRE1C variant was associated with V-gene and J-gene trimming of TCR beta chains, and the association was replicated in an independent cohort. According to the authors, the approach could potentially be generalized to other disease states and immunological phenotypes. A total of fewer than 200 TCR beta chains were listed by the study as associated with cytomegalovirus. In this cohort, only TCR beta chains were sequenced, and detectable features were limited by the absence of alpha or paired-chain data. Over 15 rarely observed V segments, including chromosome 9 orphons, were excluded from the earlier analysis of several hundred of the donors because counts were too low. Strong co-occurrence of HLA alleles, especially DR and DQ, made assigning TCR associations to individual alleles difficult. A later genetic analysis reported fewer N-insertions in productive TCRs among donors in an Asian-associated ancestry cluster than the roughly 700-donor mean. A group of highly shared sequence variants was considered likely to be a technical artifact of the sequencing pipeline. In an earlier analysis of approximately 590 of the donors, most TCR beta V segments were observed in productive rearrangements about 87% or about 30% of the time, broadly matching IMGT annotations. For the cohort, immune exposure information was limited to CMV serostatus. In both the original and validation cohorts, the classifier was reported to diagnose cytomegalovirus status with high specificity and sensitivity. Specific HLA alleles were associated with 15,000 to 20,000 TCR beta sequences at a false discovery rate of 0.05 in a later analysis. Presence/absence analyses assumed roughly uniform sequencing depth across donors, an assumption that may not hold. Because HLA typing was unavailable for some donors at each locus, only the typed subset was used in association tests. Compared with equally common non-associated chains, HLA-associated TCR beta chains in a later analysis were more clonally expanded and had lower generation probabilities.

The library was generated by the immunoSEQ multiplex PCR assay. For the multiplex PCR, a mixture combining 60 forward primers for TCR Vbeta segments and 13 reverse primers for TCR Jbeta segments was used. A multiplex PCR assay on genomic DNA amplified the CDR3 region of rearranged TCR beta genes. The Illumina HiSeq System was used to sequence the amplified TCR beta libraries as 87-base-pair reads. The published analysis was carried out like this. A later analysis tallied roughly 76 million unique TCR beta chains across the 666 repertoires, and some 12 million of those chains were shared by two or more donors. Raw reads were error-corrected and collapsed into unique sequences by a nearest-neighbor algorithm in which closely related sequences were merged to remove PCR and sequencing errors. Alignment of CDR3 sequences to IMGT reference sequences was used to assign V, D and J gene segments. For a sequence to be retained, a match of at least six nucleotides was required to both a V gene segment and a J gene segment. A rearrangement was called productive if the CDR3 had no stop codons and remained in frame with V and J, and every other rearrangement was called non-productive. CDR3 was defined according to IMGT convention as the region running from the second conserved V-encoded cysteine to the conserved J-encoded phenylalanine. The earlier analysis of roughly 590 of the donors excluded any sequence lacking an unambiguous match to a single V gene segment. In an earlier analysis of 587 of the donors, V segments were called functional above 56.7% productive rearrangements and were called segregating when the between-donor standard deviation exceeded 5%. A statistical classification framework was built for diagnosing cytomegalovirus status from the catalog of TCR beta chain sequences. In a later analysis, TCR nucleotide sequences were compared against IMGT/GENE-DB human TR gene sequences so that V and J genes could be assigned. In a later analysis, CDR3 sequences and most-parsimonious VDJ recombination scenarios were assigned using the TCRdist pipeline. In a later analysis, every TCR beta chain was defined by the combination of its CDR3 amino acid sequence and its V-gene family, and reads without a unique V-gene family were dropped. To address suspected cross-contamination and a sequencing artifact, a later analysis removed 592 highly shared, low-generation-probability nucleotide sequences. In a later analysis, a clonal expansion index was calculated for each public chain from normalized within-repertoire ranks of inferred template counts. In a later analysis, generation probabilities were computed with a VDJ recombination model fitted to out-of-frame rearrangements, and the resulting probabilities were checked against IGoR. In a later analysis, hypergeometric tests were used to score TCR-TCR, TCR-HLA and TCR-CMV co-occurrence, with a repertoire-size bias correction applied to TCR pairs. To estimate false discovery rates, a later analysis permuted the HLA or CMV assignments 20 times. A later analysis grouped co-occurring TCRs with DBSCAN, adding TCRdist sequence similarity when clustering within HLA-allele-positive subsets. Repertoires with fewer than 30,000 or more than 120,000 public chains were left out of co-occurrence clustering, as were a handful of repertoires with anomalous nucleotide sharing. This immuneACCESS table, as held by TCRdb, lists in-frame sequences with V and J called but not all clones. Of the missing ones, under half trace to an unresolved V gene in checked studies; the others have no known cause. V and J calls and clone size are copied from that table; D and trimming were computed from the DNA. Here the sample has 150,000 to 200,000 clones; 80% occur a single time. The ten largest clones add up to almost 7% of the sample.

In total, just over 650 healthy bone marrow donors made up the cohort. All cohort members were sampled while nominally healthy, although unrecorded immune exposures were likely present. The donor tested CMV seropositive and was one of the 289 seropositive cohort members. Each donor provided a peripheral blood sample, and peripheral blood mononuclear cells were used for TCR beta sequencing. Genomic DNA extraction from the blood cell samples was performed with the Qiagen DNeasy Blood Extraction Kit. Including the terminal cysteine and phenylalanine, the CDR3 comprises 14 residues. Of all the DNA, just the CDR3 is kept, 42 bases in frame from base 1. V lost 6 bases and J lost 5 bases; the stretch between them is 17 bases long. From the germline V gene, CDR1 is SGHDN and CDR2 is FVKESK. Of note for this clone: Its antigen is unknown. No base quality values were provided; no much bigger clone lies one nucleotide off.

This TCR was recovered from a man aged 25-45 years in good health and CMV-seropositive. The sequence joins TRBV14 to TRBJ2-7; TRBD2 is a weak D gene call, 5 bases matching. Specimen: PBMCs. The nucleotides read TGTGCCAGCAGTCTCCGGGGTTGGCTCAACGAGCAGTACTTC. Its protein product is CASSLRGWLNEQYF.